Listed below are T cell receptor beta chains from one sample, sequenced in a study of blood T cell repertoires in COVID-19. This table comes from immunoSEQ multiplex PCR, and its TCRdb copy is limited to in-frame clones, with some not included. The sample carries roughly 270,000 clones, 65% to 90% recorded once. The sample was peripheral blood. Receptor source: a man aged 50-59 years with active or convalescent COVID-19. CDR3s include the opening cysteine and the closing phenylalanine or tryptophan. The D gene is left open where the match is weak. A row's size may be missing; if present it is once, few, many or a size class.

NA	NA	TRBV27	TRBJ1-1	CASSSLGGYEAFF	TGTGCCAGCAGTTCCCTGGGAGGGTATGAAGCTTTCTTT
NA	NA	TRBV6-1	TRBJ1-6	CASSEIDRPNSPLHF	TGTGCCAGCAGTGAAATCGACAGACCCAATTCACCCCTCCACTTT
TRBD1	NA	TRBV14	TRBJ2-7	CASSRQTGNEQYF	TGTGCCAGCAGCCGACAGACAGGGAACGAGCAGTACTTC
NA	NA	TRBV9	TRBJ2-2	CASSVVPYTGELFF	TGTGCCAGCAGCGTAGTCCCGTACACCGGGGAGCTGTTTTTT
TRBD2	NA	TRBV11-2	TRBJ2-2	CASSLDRAGVGGELFF	TGTGCCAGCAGCTTAGATCGGGCGGGAGTAGGCGGGGAGCTGTTTTTT
TRBD2	NA	TRBV19	TRBJ2-2	CASSRRLAGVTGELFF	TGTGCCAGTAGTCGTAGACTAGCGGGAGTTACCGGGGAGCTGTTTTTT
NA	NA	TRBV5-5	TRBJ2-3	CASSPEGAGTQYF	TGTGCCAGCAGCCCGGAAGGTGCAGGTACGCAGTATTTT
NA	NA	TRBV6-5	TRBJ2-7	CASSLRGYGQQYF	TGTGCCAGCAGTTTAAGGGGCTACGGTCAGCAGTACTTC
NA	NA	TRBV7-8	TRBJ2-2	CASSLALGAGTGELFF	TGTGCCAGCAGCTTAGCGCTGGGCGCGGGGACCGGGGAGCTGTTTTTT
TRBD1	NA	TRBV29-1	TRBJ1-1	CSVEGGTGSNTEAFF	TGCAGCGTTGAAGGAGGGACAGGCTCGAACACTGAAGCTTTCTTT
TRBD1	NA	TRBV19	TRBJ1-1	CASSTGQETTEAFF	TGTGCCAGTAGTACAGGACAGGAGACCACTGAAGCTTTCTTT
NA	NA	TRBV6-2/TRBV6-3	TRBJ1-1	CASSLQGRTEAFF	TGTGCCAGCAGTCTCCAGGGTCGCACTGAAGCTTTCTTT
TRBD2	NA	TRBV9	TRBJ2-7	CASSVGEGFYEQYF	TGTGCCAGCAGCGTAGGGGAGGGCTTCTACGAGCAGTACTTC
NA	few	TRBV30	TRBJ1-6	CAWIKRGGQSPLHF	TGTGCCTGGATCAAGAGGGGTGGACAGTCACCCCTCCACTTT
NA	NA	TRBV18	TRBJ2-1	CASSLGLNNEQFF	TGTGCCAGCTCACTCGGACTTAACAATGAGCAGTTCTTC
NA	many	TRBV7-9	TRBJ2-5	CASSPDGQFQETQYF	TGTGCCAGCAGCCCCGACGGACAGTTCCAAGAGACCCAGTACTTC
NA	NA	TRBV5-5	TRBJ1-1	CASSLVEGGAEAFF	TGTGCCAGCAGCTTGGTAGAGGGAGGGGCTGAAGCTTTCTTT
NA	once	TRBV10-3	TRBJ2-1	CAISEDISYNEQFF	TGTGCCATCAGTGAGGACATCTCCTACAATGAGCAGTTCTTC
NA	few	TRBV27	TRBJ1-4	CASSSYRDLAGKLFF	TGTGCCAGCAGTTCATACCGGGATTTAGCGGGAAAACTGTTTTTT
TRBD1	NA	TRBV5-1	TRBJ1-6	CASSLDPFRGTANNSPLHF	TGCGCCAGCAGCTTGGACCCTTTTCGGGGGACAGCGAATAATTCACCCCTCCACTTT
NA	NA	TRBV18	TRBJ2-5	CASSPQRQETQYF	TGTGCCAGCTCACCACAGAGACAAGAGACCCAGTACTTC
NA	NA	TRBV30	TRBJ1-2	CAWSVGGGINYGYTF	TGTGCCTGGAGTGTGGGTGGCGGTATTAACTATGGCTACACCTTC
NA	NA	TRBV4-1	TRBJ1-2	CASSQEVRAGSYGYTF	TGCGCCAGCAGCCAAGAGGTCCGCGCGGGAAGCTATGGCTACACCTTC
NA	once	TRBV29-1	TRBJ1-1	CSAELRPLPAFF	TGCAGCGCCGAACTGCGTCCCCTGCCAGCTTTCTTT
TRBD2	NA	TRBV7-6	TRBJ2-3	CANIQTSGGDTQYF	TGTGCCAACATTCAGACTAGCGGGGGAGATACGCAGTATTTT
TRBD2	few	TRBV7-9	TRBJ2-1	CASSSRLAGFGEQFF	TGTGCCAGCAGCTCAAGACTAGCGGGATTTGGTGAGCAGTTCTTC
NA	NA	TRBV6-5	TRBJ2-7	CASSPRQRHSYEQYF	TGTGCCAGCAGTCCCCGACAGCGCCACTCCTACGAGCAGTACTTC
NA	NA	TRBV5-1	TRBJ2-2	CASSPLETGTGELFF	TGCGCCAGCAGCCCCCTAGAGACGGGCACCGGGGAGCTGTTTTTT
TRBD1	NA	TRBV15	TRBJ2-1	CATSSYRGLYNEQFF	TGTGCCACCAGCAGCTACAGGGGGCTGTACAATGAGCAGTTCTTC
NA	few	TRBV6-6	TRBJ2-5	CASSPDGGTQYF	TGTGCCAGCAGCCCCGACGGGGGGACCCAGTACTTC
TRBD1	NA	TRBV2	TRBJ1-4	CASREGQNNEKLFF	TGTGCCAGCAGAGAGGGACAGAATAATGAAAAACTGTTTTTT
NA	NA	TRBV20-1	TRBJ1-1	CSASSGHEAFF	TGCAGTGCTTCCAGTGGACATGAAGCTTTCTTT
TRBD2	NA	TRBV5-4	TRBJ2-7	CASSLSLAGAEEQYF	TGTGCCAGCAGCTTGTCGTTAGCGGGAGCGGAAGAGCAGTACTTC
NA	NA	TRBV7-2	TRBJ2-7	CASSRPPPDSSYEQYF	TGTGCCAGCAGCCGTCCCCCTCCGGACAGCTCCTACGAGCAGTACTTC
NA	NA	TRBV25-1	TRBJ1-4	CASSEVKGADDNEKLFF	TGTGCCAGCAGTGAAGTGAAAGGGGCGGACGATAATGAAAAACTGTTTTTT
NA	NA	TRBV7-6	TRBJ1-5	CASSLGPTGLSNQPQHF	TGTGCCAGCAGCTTAGGTCCGACAGGACTTAGCAATCAGCCCCAGCATTTT
NA	NA	TRBV2	TRBJ2-5	CASSRLRGFQETQYF	TGTGCCAGCAGCCGGCTGAGGGGGTTCCAAGAGACCCAGTACTTC
TRBD1	NA	TRBV9	TRBJ1-1	CASSGTGGTINTEAFF	TGTGCCAGCAGCGGGACAGGAGGAACCATAAACACTGAAGCTTTCTTT
NA	NA	TRBV5-3	TRBJ1-5	CVRSLGAGGESSHQPQHF	TGTGTCAGAAGCTTGGGGGCGGGGGGCGAATCAAGCCATCAGCCCCAGCATTTT
TRBD2	NA	TRBV29-1	TRBJ2-4	CSVAEREAGNIQYF	TGCAGCGTTGCTGAGCGGGAGGCCGGAAACATTCAGTACTTC
NA	NA	TRBV7-9	TRBJ1-2	CASSPPGDYGYTF	TGTGCCAGCAGCCCCCCGGGGGACTATGGCTACACCTTC
TRBD1	NA	TRBV27	TRBJ2-5	CASSDTGVGQETQYF	TGTGCCAGCAGTGATACAGGGGTAGGACAAGAGACCCAGTACTTC
NA	NA	TRBV28	TRBJ2-4	CASGGGRVVKNIQYF	TGTGCCAGCGGGGGGGGCCGAGTGGTCAAAAACATTCAGTACTTC
NA	NA	TRBV15	TRBJ2-3	CATSRDRQDTQYF	TGTGCCACCAGCAGAGATCGCCAGGATACGCAGTATTTT
NA	NA	TRBV10-3	TRBJ2-6	CAISAPGQGANVLTF	TGTGCCATCAGTGCCCCCGGACAGGGGGCCAACGTCCTGACTTTC
NA	few	TRBV4-2	TRBJ1-1	CASSLALNTEAFF	TGTGCCAGCAGCCTGGCCCTGAACACTGAAGCTTTCTTT
NA	NA	TRBV28	TRBJ1-5	CASSKRQTNQPQHF	TGTGCCAGCAGCAAGCGGCAGACGAATCAGCCCCAGCATTTT
NA	NA	TRBV11-2	TRBJ2-7	CASSLVPGTPYEQYF	TGTGCCAGCAGCTTAGTACCAGGAACTCCCTACGAGCAGTACTTC
NA	NA	TRBV6-5	TRBJ1-2	CASSRTLSPNGYTF	TGTGCCAGCTCCAGGACACTTTCTCCTAATGGCTACACCTTC